The next 11 T cell receptor beta chains were all read from a single sample in a study of neoadjuvant nivolumab and ipilimumab in lung cancer. Sequenced by immunoSEQ multiplex PCR; TCRdb stores in-frame clones only, minus some. The sample lists 7,500 or so clones; 70% to 80% were seen once. Sequencing used tumor tissue, obtained after neoadjuvant nivolumab, alone or with ipilimumab, at or shortly before surgery. Receptors were obtained from an adult with non-small cell lung cancer.

This clone was picked up a small number of times. The rearrangement uses TRBV5-1 and TRBJ2-7; weak D call: TRBD2 (6 bases). V shed 3 bases and J shed 2 bases, with 15 bases lying between them. The CDR3 extends over 15 amino acids. The V gene's germline CDR1 is SGHRS and CDR2 YFSETQ. CDR3 loop: CASSSAGGSTYEQYF. CDR3 bases: TGCGCCAGCAGCTCCGCTGGGGGGAGCACCTACGAGCAGTACTTC.

The chain joins TRBV10-1 to TRBJ1-4; perhaps TRBD1 as D (5 bases). Between the trimmed V and J ends, which lost 0 bases and 13 bases, there was a span of 18 bases. Germline V CDR1 and CDR2: WNHNN, SYGVQD (reference sequence). The CDR3 has 15 amino acids. The DNA for the CDR3 is TGCGCCAGCAGTGAGTCGATCGGGGCCCAAGATAGACTGTTTTTT. Translation gives CASSESIGAQDRLFF.

The V and J genes are TRBV7-9 and TRBJ2-1; the match to TRBD2 covers 14 bases. The CDR3 is 18 residues long. Trimming removed 5 bases from V and 7 bases from J; junction bases left unmatched: 13. Germline-derived CDR1 and CDR2 are SEHNR and FQNEAQ (reference sequence). Here the CDR3 reads CASSKGLAGGSTQNEQFF. The CDR3, as DNA: TGTGCCAGCAGCAAAGGACTAGCGGGAGGATCTACGCAGAATGAGCAGTTCTTC.

The chain joins TRBV10-1 to TRBJ2-7, with TRBD2 matching over 7 bases. CDR1 and CDR2 from the germline V gene are WNHNN and SYGVQD (reference sequence). CDR3 length equals 13 residues. V dropped 3 bases and J dropped 5; count of bases not matched to a gene: 4. CDR3 in amino acids: CASSERGVDEQYF. The CDR3 coding sequence is TGCGCCAGCAGTGAACGGGGGGTGGACGAGCAGTACTTC.

The rearrangement joins TRBV10-2 to TRBJ2-5, with 9 bases identical to TRBD1. Germline CDR1 and CDR2: WSHSY and SAAADI. The CDR3 is 15 residues long. The J segment lost 6 bases and the V segment lost 4 bases, leaving 9 bases of the junction unmatched. CDR3 coding DNA: TGCGCCAGCAGTGTTCTGGACAGGGGTAGGAAGACCCAGTACTTC. This encodes CASSVLDRGRKTQYF.

The chain has TRBV5-4 and TRBJ1-1; TRBD1 is a possible D gene (6 bases). Germline V gene sequence: CDR1 SGHNT, CDR2 YYREEE (reference sequence). The V end lost 4 bases, the J end lost 2 bases, and 15 bases lay between the germline ends. The CDR3 has 15 residues. The CDR3 DNA follows: TGTGCCAGCAGCCCCGGAGGACAGTTAAACACTGAAGCTTTCTTT. Protein product: CASSPGGQLNTEAFF.

The genes are TRBV10-2 and TRBJ1-5; TRBD1 matches 10 bases. Trimming at V came to 6 bases and at J to 2 bases, leaving 7 bases not matched to a gene. Germline-derived CDR1 and CDR2 are WSHSY and SAAADI. This CDR3 spans 16 amino acids. This CDR3 reads CASSASGTGGNQPQHF. The CDR3 DNA is TGCGCCAGCAGCGCATCCGGGACAGGGGGCAATCAGCCCCAGCATTTT.

The chain is built from TRBV13 and TRBJ2-4; TRBD2 aligns across 9 bases. The germline V gene encodes CDR1 PRHDT and CDR2 FYEKMQ (reference sequence). This CDR3 is 20 amino acids long. V dropped 5 bases and J dropped 2; count of bases not matched to a gene: 19. CDR3 loop: CASSLGPVLAGPLTKNIQYF. Written as DNA, the CDR3 is TGTGCCAGCAGCCTGGGGCCGGTGCTAGCGGGACCCCTGACCAAAAACATTCAGTACTTC.

This chain uses TRBV7-3 with TRBJ2-2; D is ambiguous. Trimming shortened V by 5 bases and J by 3 bases, and 7 bases separated the two germline ends. Germline values: CDR1 SGHTA, CDR2 FQGTGA. The CDR3 has 13 amino acids. The chain's CDR3 is CASSQQYTGELFF. The CDR3 coding sequence is TGTGCCAGCAGCCAACAGTACACCGGGGAGCTGTTTTTT.

J is TRBJ2-7 and V is TRBV11-1; TRBD2 agrees at 13 bases. The germline V gene has CDR1 SGHAT and CDR2 FQDESV (reference sequence). CDR3 size: 18 residues. With 5 bases clipped from V and 2 bases from J, the junction kept 12 bases outside the gene matches. In DNA form, the CDR3 reads TGTGCCAGCAGCCCGACAGCTCCGGGACTAGCGGGGACCTACGAGCAGTACTTC. Translation gives CASSPTAPGLAGTYEQYF.

Here the CDR3 DNA reads TGCAGCGTTGAAAAGGATGGGCTATGGGATGAGCAGTTCTTC. It codes for CSVEKDGLWDEQFF. The chain uses TRBV29-1 and TRBJ2-1; D unresolved. Germline V gene sequence: CDR1 SQVTM, CDR2 ANQGSEA. Trimming pared 2 bases from V and 8 bases from J, leaving 16 bases between. This CDR3 is 14 amino acids long.